The rows below give T cell receptor beta chains drawn from one sample of a study of spatial heterogeneity in lung cancer. TCRdb itself ran the 5' RACE reads through MiXCR, one entry per CDR3 protein. The table includes roughly 26,000 distinct CDR3 sequences, approximately 6% detected once. The starting material was PBMCs, obtained at follow-up. Every receptor here comes from a male donor with early-stage non-small cell lung cancer. Both conserved end residues are part of each CDR3. The D gene is left open where the match is weak. A clone size is listed for some rows: how often the clone was seen (once, few, many), or a class if it is expanded.

j_gene	abundance	v_gene	d_gene	len	CDR3nt	CDR3aa
TRBJ2-1	many	TRBV6-2/TRBV6-3	.	11	TGTGCCAGCAGTCCAATGAATGAGCAGTTCTTC	CASSPMNEQFF
TRBJ2-3	.	TRBV7-6	.	13	TGTGCCAGCAGCGTGGGCAGGGTAGATACGCAGTATTTT	CASSVGRVDTQYF
TRBJ2-3	many	TRBV4-3	.	14	TGCGCCAGCAGCCAAGAGGGGGGCCCGAGTACGCAGTATTTT	CASSQEGGPSTQYF
TRBJ2-6	many	TRBV5-1	.	14	TGCGCCAGCAGTCCCTACTCTGGGGCCAACGTCCTGACTTTC	CASSPYSGANVLTF
TRBJ2-5	many	TRBV3-1	.	14	TGTGCCAGCACCCTCACCGGCGTCCGAGAGACCCAGTACTTC	CASTLTGVRETQYF
TRBJ1-4	few	TRBV6-6	.	15	TGTGCCAGCAGTTACTCAAGGGGGTTTAATGAAAAACTGTTTTTT	CASSYSRGFNEKLFF
TRBJ1-2	many	TRBV6-5	TRBD1	15	TGTGCCAGCAGACGTGTTGGGACAGGGGGCTATGGCTACACCTTC	CASRRVGTGGYGYTF
TRBJ2-5	many	TRBV6-5	.	16	TGTGCCAGCAGCCCCACGGGCAGGGCGGGACGAAAGACCCAGTACTTC	CASSPTGRAGRKTQYF
TRBJ1-4	.	TRBV5-1	.	15	TGCGCCAGCAGCTTGTACTTCGGGACCAATGAAAAACTGTTTTTT	CASSLYFGTNEKLFF
TRBJ2-2	many	TRBV24-1	TRBD1	13	TGTGCCACCAGTGGACAGGGCGGCGGGGAGCTGTTTTTT	CATSGQGGGELFF
TRBJ2-2	few	TRBV10-3	.	15	TGTGCCATCCTGGACCAGGCCTGGAACACCGGGGAGCTGTTTTTT	CAILDQAWNTGELFF
TRBJ2-2	many	TRBV27	TRBD2	15	TGTGCCAGCAGTTTGGCGGGAGCGGGGACCGGGGAGCTGTTTTTT	CASSLAGAGTGELFF
TRBJ1-5	many	TRBV27	.	13	TGTGCCAGCAGTCTCAGACCCCGGGAGCCCCAGCATTTT	CASSLRPREPQHF
TRBJ1-5	.	TRBV19	.	13	TGTGCCAGTAGTATGACTTCATATCAGCCCCAGCATTTT	CASSMTSYQPQHF
TRBJ2-1	many	TRBV7-2	.	14	TGTGCCAGCAGCTTAGTTGGGACCTACAATGAGCAGTTCTTC	CASSLVGTYNEQFF
TRBJ1-3	many	TRBV3-1	.	15	TGTGCCAGCAGCCAAACGACAGCTTCTGGAAACACCATATATTTT	CASSQTTASGNTIYF
TRBJ2-3	medium-sized	TRBV4-3	.	13	TGCGCCAGCGGGGGAAAGTCTTGGAATACGCAGTATTTT	CASGGKSWNTQYF
TRBJ2-7	.	TRBV29-1	.	12	TGCAGCGTTGTGGCCCAGGGCTACGAGCAGTACTTC	CSVVAQGYEQYF
TRBJ1-4	many	TRBV2	.	15	TGTGCCAGCAGTGAAACGGCTGCAACTAATGAAAAACTGTTTTTT	CASSETAATNEKLFF
TRBJ2-3	.	TRBV19	.	12	TGTGCCAGTAGCGGGGACACAGATACGCAGTATTTT	CASSGDTDTQYF
TRBJ1-4	many	TRBV7-6	.	14	TGTGCCAGCAGCTTAGCAGATGGGAATGAAAAACTGTTTTTT	CASSLADGNEKLFF
TRBJ2-1	many	TRBV7-9	.	15	TGTGCCAGCAGCTCCGCTAGCGACCTGTACAATGAGCAGTTCTTC	CASSSASDLYNEQFF
TRBJ2-5	.	TRBV7-2	TRBD2	15	TGTGCCAGCAGCTTATCGTCAGCGGGGGCAGAGACCCAGTACTTC	CASSLSSAGAETQYF
TRBJ1-1	many	TRBV7-6	.	12	TGTGCCAGCAGTCAGGGAAACACTGAAGCTTTCTTT	CASSQGNTEAFF
TRBJ2-7	.	TRBV6-5	.	11	TGTGCCACCCAATGGACAGCCAGACAGTACTTC	CATQWTARQYF
TRBJ1-6	.	TRBV12-3/TRBV12-4	.	15	TGTGCCAGCAGTCCCTCCTCGGGAGCGAACTCACCCCTCCACTTT	CASSPSSGANSPLHF
TRBJ1-2	few	TRBV6-5	.	14	TGTGCCAGCAGTTACGGGAGGGATGACTATGGCTACACCTTC	CASSYGRDDYGYTF
TRBJ1-3	many	TRBV2	TRBD1	16	TGTGCCAGCAGTGGACAGGGACGCAGATCTGGAAACACCATATATTTT	CASSGQGRRSGNTIYF
TRBJ1-1	many	TRBV6-2/TRBV6-3	.	14	TGTGCCAGCGGAATGGGCATGGGCCGGCCAAGGGAATTCTTT	CASGMGMGRPREFF
TRBJ1-5	few	TRBV5-8	.	16	TGTGCCAGCAGCTTGGCCGGAGGTCCGAATAATCAGCCCCAGCATTTT	CASSLAGGPNNQPQHF
TRBJ2-7	many	TRBV11-3	.	14	TGTGCCAGCAGCTTAGCCGGCGTCTCCTACGAGCAGTACTTC	CASSLAGVSYEQYF
TRBJ1-3	many	TRBV18	.	16	TGTGCCAGCTCACCAAGGAGGGCAGTGCCTGGAAACACCATATATTTT	CASSPRRAVPGNTIYF
TRBJ1-2	many	TRBV7-9	.	12	TGTGCCAGCAGCCTGGGAAACTATGGCTACACCTTC	CASSLGNYGYTF
TRBJ2-2	many	TRBV28	.	14	TGTGCCAGCAGTTTGGGACAGAACACCGGGGAGCTGTTTTTT	CASSLGQNTGELFF
TRBJ2-7	.	TRBV7-2	TRBD2	15	TGTGCCAGCAGCTTAACTAGCGGGGGGCCCTACGAGCAGTACTTC	CASSLTSGGPYEQYF
TRBJ2-1	few	TRBV27	TRBD2	16	TGTGCCAGCACGGGCCCAGCGGGAGTCTCCTACAATGAGCAGTTCTTC	CASTGPAGVSYNEQFF
TRBJ1-4	.	TRBV11-3	.	16	TGTGCCAGCAGCTTAGAGGGGGGGCTGGCTAATGAAAAACTGTTTTTT	CASSLEGGLANEKLFF
TRBJ1-5	many	TRBV18	.	15	TGTGCCAGCTCAGCCCGACGAGGGAGCAATCAGCCCCAGCATTTT	CASSARRGSNQPQHF
TRBJ2-2	many	TRBV20-1	.	17	TGCAGTGCTAGAGATTTTTCATCAGCGCTCGGCACCGGGGAGCTGTTTTTT	CSARDFSSALGTGELFF